The T cell receptor beta chain under discussion was sequenced for a study of vaccination and CD4 T cells after COVID-19. Overall study: Post-vaccine sampling followed dose two by a median 72 days (range 14 to 241).

Specified treatment: 10-day PBMC culture with coronavirus spike peptide pools or control peptides (ViraFEST assay). ViraFEST grew antigen-specific T cells using peptide pools, then sequenced TCRs. Germline assignment: CDR1 MGHRA and CDR2 YSYEKL. This CDR3 is 16 amino acids long. The V gene end was trimmed by 4 bases and the J gene end by 3 bases; junction bases not matched to a gene: 7. This clonotype is categorized as medium-sized. Its antigen is unknown. CD4+ T cells that had been cultured provided DNA sequenced with the Oncomine TCR Beta short-read assay. Researchers extracted genomic DNA from CD4+ T cells that had been cultured. TCRdb recomputed calls from the PCR reads with MiXCR, one row per CDR3 protein. The sample carries roughly 2,000 distinct CDR3 sequences, roughly a quarter recorded once. Study observations and caveats: There was no significant change from roughly 21 to 40 median reactive clonotypes.

This chain joins TRBV4-1 and TRBJ1-5, with 9 bases identical to TRBD1. The sequences come from CD4+ T cells from blood, cultured in vitro, collected after SARS-CoV-2 vaccination. The receptor was derived from a human donor who had recovered from COVID-19. CDR3 sequence reads: CASSPGNRGPNQPQHF. CDR3 DNA: TGCGCCAGCAGCCCGGGCAACAGGGGGCCCAATCAGCCCCAGCATTTT.